Presented here are 17 T cell receptor beta chains from one specimen sequenced in a study of CD8+CD57+ T cells in acquired aplastic anemia. Investigators profiled TCR beta VDJ and CDR3 from genomic DNA template. TCRdb re-derived calls from the reads in MiXCR, one entry per CDR3 protein. The data contain fewer than 250,000 distinct CDR3 sequences, approximately 49% of them singletons. The sample comprised sorted CD4+, CD8+, or CD8+CD57+ T cells (not recorded which) from PBMCs. The source is a human donor in good health, serving as a control.

This chain uses TRBV7-9 with TRBJ1-5, with 8 bases lining up with TRBD1. Germline-derived CDR1 and CDR2 are SEHNR and FQNEAQ (reference sequence). This CDR3 contains 17 residues. The J segment lost 2 bases and the V segment lost 5 bases, leaving 11 bases of the junction unmatched. CDR3 protein: CASSPRTGSIGNQPQHF. CDR3 nucleotides: TGTGCCAGCAGCCCTCGGACAGGGAGTATTGGCAATCAGCCCCAGCATTTT.

The chain uses TRBV11-2 and TRBJ1-4, with no clear D. Germline V lookup: CDR1 SGHAT, CDR2 FQNNGV. V shed 6 bases and J shed 4 bases, with 12 bases lying between them. The length of the CDR3 is 14 residues. CDR3 coding DNA: TGTGCCAGCAGAGGGCGGCGGGGTAATGAAAAACTGTTTTTT. Amino acids: CASRGRRGNEKLFF. Full variable domain (rest looked up from reference TRBV11-2 and TRBJ1-4): EAGVAQSPRYKIIEKRQSVAFWCNPISGHATLYWYQQILGQGPKLLIQFQNNGVVDDSQLPKDRFSAERLKGVDSTLKIQPAKLEDSAVYLCASRGRRGNEKLFFGSGTQLSVL.

The gene calls are TRBV29-1 and TRBJ1-2; no definite D call. Trimming took off 3 bases at V and 8 bases at J, with 10 bases between the two ends. CDR1 and CDR2 (germline): SQVTM, ANQGSEA. CDR3 size: 11 residues. CDR3 bases: TGCAGCGTTGATTTGGGGAGAGGCTACACCTTC. It encodes CSVDLGRGYTF.

This chain uses TRBV7-2 with TRBJ2-7, with 7 bases identical to TRBD2. The length of the CDR3 is 16 residues. Germline lookup yields CDR1 SGHTA and CDR2 FQGNSA. V shed 1 base, J shed 3 bases, and the junction held 9 bases outside the gene matches. This chain's CDR3 is CASSLGGGTAGYEQYF. CDR3 DNA: TGTGCCAGCAGCTTAGGCGGGGGAACAGCTGGCTACGAGCAGTACTTC. Drawing the rest from reference TRBV7-2 and TRBJ2-7, the complete variable domain is GAGVSQSPSNKVTEKGKDVELRCDPISGHTALYWYRQSLGQGLEFLIYFQGNSAPDKSGLPSDRFSAERTGGSVSTLTIQRTQQEDSAVYLCASSLGGGTAGYEQYFGPGTRLTVT.

The V call is TRBV11-2, the J call TRBJ2-1; 7 bases fit TRBD1. This CDR3 region has 13 residues. Losses at the gene ends were 5 bases for V and 10 bases for J; bases not matched to a gene: 8. Germline V CDR1 and CDR2: SGHAT, FQNNGV. The CDR3 loop is CASSIQGEGEQFF. Written as DNA, the CDR3 is TGTGCCAGCAGCATCCAGGGGGAAGGGGAGCAGTTCTTC.

The rearrangement links TRBV15 to TRBJ2-3; D ambiguous. The germline V gene encodes CDR1 LNHNV and CDR2 YYDKDF (reference sequence). This CDR3 region has 16 residues. The ends were cut back, 0 bases at V and 0 bases at J, with 10 bases in the middle. For the CDR3, the DNA is TGTGCCACCAGCAGAGATCTCGAGGCAAGCACAGATACGCAGTATTTT. This gives the protein CATSRDLEASTDTQYF.

This clonotype was seen only a few times. V is TRBV20-1 and J is TRBJ1-2; 7 bases are shared with TRBD1. From germline, CDR1 is DFQATT and CDR2 SNEGSKA (reference sequence). The ends lost 4 bases at V and 5 bases at J; junction bases unmatched: 13. The CDR3 length is 15 residues. The DNA of the CDR3 is TGCAGTGCTAATCCCCATTTCGGGACAGCGTATGGCTACACCTTC. Translation gives CSANPHFGTAYGYTF.

The chain is built from TRBV5-1 and TRBJ2-3, with D possibly matching TRBD2 (5 bases). V gave up 4 bases and J gave up 0 bases, with 9 bases separating them. CDR1 and CDR2 (germline): SGHRS, YFSETQ. CDR3 length: 14 amino acids. The CDR3 bases are TGCGCCAGCAGCCCGGGATTTAGCACAGATACGCAGTATTTT. Residues: CASSPGFSTDTQYF.

The chain links TRBV19 to TRBJ1-5; 7 bases match TRBD1. Germline V gives CDR1 LNHDA, CDR2 SQIVND (reference sequence). The CDR3 spans 13 residues. V trimming: 8 bases; J trimming: 7 bases; junction bases outside the gene matches: 8. For the CDR3, the DNA is TGTGCCAGTGAAGACAGGGTTCGACAGCCCCAGCATTTT. It translates to CASEDRVRQPQHF.

The gene calls are TRBV10-3 and TRBJ1-1; D gene ambiguous. The CDR3 runs 13 residues. Germline CDR1 and CDR2: ENHRY and SYGVKD. Trimming pared 1 base from V and 3 bases from J, leaving 6 bases between. CDR3 in DNA: TGTGCCATCAGTGAGTACTCCGACACTGAAGCTTTCTTT. Protein sequence: CAISEYSDTEAFF.

V usage is TRBV4-1 and J usage is TRBJ1-2, with TRBD1 as a possible D gene (5 bases). CDR3 length: 18 amino acids. From germline, CDR1 is MGHRA and CDR2 YSYEKL. Between the trimmed V and J ends, which lost 1 base and 6 bases, there was a span of 24 bases. The CDR3 sequence is CASSQVTAPPQGKDGYTF. The DNA for the CDR3 is TGCGCCAGCAGCCAAGTGACTGCACCCCCTCAGGGAAAGGATGGCTACACCTTC.

This chain links TRBV15 with TRBJ2-7; 7 bases map to TRBD2. CDR1 LNHNV and CDR2 YYDKDF come from the germline V gene (reference sequence). This CDR3 has 15 residues. After removal of 0 bases from V and 2 bases from J, the junction contained 4 bases not matched to a gene. The CDR3 nucleotides read TGTGCCACCAGCAGAGATCGGGGGGAGGCCTACGAGCAGTACTTC. As protein: CATSRDRGEAYEQYF.

The rearrangement uses TRBV19 and TRBJ1-4; possible D gene TRBD1, 6 bases. The CDR3 contains 14 residues. Germline V gives CDR1 LNHDA, CDR2 SQIVND (reference sequence). Trimming removed 6 bases from V and 8 bases from J, with 16 bases in between. CDR3 coding DNA: TGTGCCAGTAGGACACAGGGCCCTAGCGAAAAACTGTTTTTT. The encoded protein is CASRTQGPSEKLFF.

In this sample, this clonotype turned up many times. This CDR3 reads CASSLEGRGYGYTF. CDR3 nucleotide sequence: TGTGCCAGCAGCTTAGAGGGACGCGGCTATGGCTACACCTTC. The chain employs TRBV11-2 and TRBJ1-2, with D perhaps matching TRBD1 (5 bases). The CDR3 covers 14 residues. The V end lost 0 bases, the J end lost 4 bases, and 9 bases lay between the germline ends. CDR1 and CDR2 (germline): SGHAT, FQNNGV.

V and J are TRBV19 and TRBJ2-2; D is perhaps TRBD1 (5 bases). Trimming left V 3 bases short and J 3 bases short, with 8 bases between. The germline V gene encodes CDR1 LNHDA and CDR2 SQIVND (reference sequence). This CDR3 is built from 14 residues. CDR3: CASSIRGDTGELFF. The CDR3 DNA is TGTGCCAGTAGTATTAGGGGTGACACCGGGGAGCTGTTTTTT.

This clonotype was counted only a few times. The rearrangement links TRBV19 to TRBJ2-7; either TRBD1 or TRBD2 may fit D (5 bases each). Trimming stripped 4 bases from V and 5 bases from J, with 9 bases between. From germline, CDR1 is LNHDA and CDR2 SQIVND (reference sequence). This CDR3 region has 12 residues. CDR3 residues: CASSTGPHEQYF. CDR3 DNA sequence: TGTGCCAGTAGTACGGGACCTCACGAGCAGTACTTC.

This clonotype was detected many times. The chain employs TRBV5-4 and TRBJ2-5; D call uncertain. V was shortened by 2 bases and J by 0 bases, with 5 bases between the two germline ends. CDR3 size: 13 residues. Germline CDR1 and CDR2: SGHNT and YYREEE (reference sequence). The CDR3 bases are TGTGCCAGCAGCTTTTGGGACCAAGAGACCCAGTACTTC. Protein sequence: CASSFWDQETQYF.